This TCR beta chain was observed in a study of blood T cell repertoires in COVID-19. Whole-study context: From the United States, Italy and Spain came samples of acute and convalescent COVID-19.

Study processing details: Reference gene primer amplification in the assay estimated nucleated cell counts. Method: immunoSEQ multiplex PCR; TCRdb's copy keeps in-frame clones and lacks some. For V, J and clone size, that table is used; D and trimming come from the DNA. The sample records about 170,000 clones, around nine tenths being singletons. CDR3 size: 13 residues. V lost 1 base, J lost 8 bases, and 5 bases stayed unmatched. CDR1 and CDR2 (germline): SGHDN, FVKESK. Donors of Cohort 3 who recovered were those that had two negative PCRs, clearance, or symptom resolution. The chain combines TRBV14 with TRBJ2-7; 7 positions match TRBD2. The receptor was derived from a young woman who had recovered from COVID-19. Source material: PBMCs or T cells enriched from blood (not recorded which). CDR3 sequence reads: CASSQAGGLKQYF. The CDR3, as DNA: TGTGCCAGCAGCCAAGCGGGGGGTCTCAAGCAGTACTTC.